This is a list of T cell receptor beta chains from one sample in a study of T cells in Graves' hyperthyroidism and ophthalmopathy. In TCRdb, the multiplex PCR reads were re-called with MiXCR into one record per CDR3 protein. There are about 400,000 distinct CDR3 sequences in the sample; around 13% occur only once, and 5% to 6.5% lies in the top ten. The sequencing input was blood. Source of these receptors: a woman aged 18-35 years with Graves' hyperthyroidism. Each CDR3 is given with its conserved first and last residue. The D gene is left open where the match is weak. Some rows have no size entry. The others give once, few or many, or a class for an expanded clone.

d_gene,abundance,j_gene,len,v_gene,CDR3nt,CDR3aa
.,many,TRBJ1-3,14,TRBV28,TGTGCCAGCAATGGAAGAGACTCTGGAAACACCATATATTTT,CASNGRDSGNTIYF
.,.,TRBJ1-2,14,TRBV4-3,TGCGCCAGCAGCCCGGGGCCGCGCAACTATGGCTACACCTTC,CASSPGPRNYGYTF
TRBD2,.,TRBJ2-4,17,TRBV4-3,TGCGCCAGCAGCCAAGATTCGGTGAGGAGCGGGAGTGGCATTCAGTACTTC,CASSQDSVRSGSGIQYF
.,few,TRBJ1-2,13,TRBV19,TGTGCCAGTCAGGACAGATCGAGCTATGGCTACACCTTC,CASQDRSSYGYTF
TRBD1,.,TRBJ1-2,13,TRBV20-1,TGCAGTGCAACCGGACAGGGTCTTGGAGGCTACACCTTC,CSATGQGLGGYTF
.,.,TRBJ1-6,15,TRBV10-1,TGCGCCAGCAGTGAGTCGGAGGGAAGTGGGTCACCCCTCCACTTT,CASSESEGSGSPLHF
.,many,TRBJ2-7,16,TRBV10-3,TGTGCCATCTCTAGAGACCTACGGGGGCCTACCTACGAGCAGTACTTC,CAISRDLRGPTYEQYF
TRBD1,many,TRBJ1-4,15,TRBV6-1,TGTGCCAGCAGTGAAGCCCCAGGGGGCGTCGAAAAACTGTTTTTT,CASSEAPGGVEKLFF
.,many,TRBJ2-2,14,TRBV18,TGTGCCAGCGGAACCTCGGTCCACACCGGGGAGCTGTTTTTT,CASGTSVHTGELFF
.,many,TRBJ1-5,12,TRBV6-5,TGTGCCAGCAGTTCTCCGGATCAGCCCCAGCATTTT,CASSSPDQPQHF
.,many,TRBJ2-6,15,TRBV12-3/TRBV12-4,TGTGCCAGCAGTGTAAGATCATCTGGGGCCAACGTCCTGACTTTC,CASSVRSSGANVLTF
TRBD2,many,TRBJ2-1,16,TRBV20-1,TGCAGTGCTCCGCCATTAGCGGGAGACTCCTACAATGAGCAGTTCTTC,CSAPPLAGDSYNEQFF
TRBD1,few,TRBJ1-4,11,TRBV29-1,TGCAGCGTCGACTCGGGACAGGGTGTGTTTTTT,CSVDSGQGVFF
.,many,TRBJ2-1,15,TRBV20-1,TGCAGTGCTACTCCCGGGAGTCCCCCAAACAATGAGCAGTTCTTC,CSATPGSPPNNEQFF
TRBD1,.,TRBJ1-2,14,TRBV28,TGTGCCAGCGGACTGGGACAGGGGGCAGGTGGCTACACCTTC,CASGLGQGAGGYTF